The present T cell receptor (beta chain) was sequenced within a study of PD-1 and CTLA-4 blockade in melanoma. Sequencing was performed with immunoSEQ multiplex PCR; in TCRdb, only in-frame clones are kept and a portion is missing. This sample has around 20,000 clones, with around 88% found just once. This CDR3 is 14 amino acids long. V dropped 6 bases and J dropped 0; count of bases not matched to a gene: 4. CDR1 LNHDA and CDR2 SQIVND come from the germline V gene (reference sequence). The receptor's source is a human donor with melanoma. This sequence joins TRBV19 and TRBJ1-1; 7 nucleotides line up with TRBD1. This material consisted of CD8+ T cells from peripheral blood, taken before anti-PD-1 treatment. Written as DNA, the CDR3 is TGTGCCAGTAGCCCCGGGACAGTGAACACTGAAGCTTTCTTT. Protein: CASSPGTVNTEAFF.